What follows are 16 T cell receptor beta chains derived from one specimen sequenced in a study of T cell changes during pregnancy in multiple sclerosis. TCRdb's copy holds only in-frame clones and misses some; the assay was immunoSEQ multiplex PCR. The data contain tens of thousands of clones, approximately 92% of them singletons. Material: peripheral blood, obtained in the first trimester of pregnancy. The receptors here all came from a female donor with multiple sclerosis, enrolled in a pregnancy study.

The chain couples TRBV4-3 to TRBJ2-3, with TRBD2 as a possible D gene (7 bases). With 2 bases removed from V and 5 bases from J, the gap between germline ends came to 17 bases. The CDR3 spans 16 residues. Looked up from germline, CDR1 is LGHNA and CDR2 is YSLEER. The CDR3 nucleotides read TGCGCCAGCAGCCAATTGGGGGGGGGCCGGTTAGATACGCAGTATTTT. Protein product: CASSQLGGGRLDTQYF.

The rearrangement joins TRBV11-3 to TRBJ2-1; 9 bases align to TRBD1. The CDR3 length is 16 residues. The V segment lost 5 bases and the J segment 7 bases; nucleotides outside the gene matches: 12. CDR1 SGHNT and CDR2 YENEEA come from the germline V gene. The CDR3 is CASSLRPGQGGNEQFF. The CDR3 DNA is TGTGCCAGCAGCCTTAGGCCGGGACAGGGTGGAAATGAGCAGTTCTTC.

The chain has TRBV5-1 and TRBJ2-2; D possibly corresponds to TRBD1 (6 bases). CDR3 size: 17 residues. V dropped 0 bases and J dropped 4 bases, with 16 bases sitting between them. Germline lookup yields CDR1 SGHRS and CDR2 YFSETQ. The CDR3 reads CASSLGNSRGSTGELFF. The CDR3 nucleotides are TGCGCCAGCAGCTTGGGGAATTCCAGGGGAAGCACCGGGGAGCTGTTTTTT.

This chain joins TRBV5-4 and TRBJ2-7; D not certain. Deletions cut 1 base from V and 0 bases from J, with 14 bases between. This CDR3 spans 16 amino acids. Germline CDR1 and CDR2: SGHNT and YYREEE (reference sequence). CDR3 sequence: CASSLPIGVSSYEQYF. The CDR3 nucleotides are TGTGCCAGCAGCTTGCCCATCGGAGTGAGCTCCTACGAGCAGTACTTC.

This clone has just a few counts. V is TRBV19 and J is TRBJ1-1; TRBD1 agrees at 8 bases. Germline CDR1 and CDR2: LNHDA and SQIVND (reference sequence). Losses at the gene ends were 6 bases for V and 4 bases for J; bases not matched to a gene: 7. The CDR3 is 14 residues long. The CDR3 DNA reads TGTGCCAGTAGGACAGACAGGGGCGGCACTGAAGCTTTCTTT. Translating gives CASRTDRGGTEAFF.

The rearrangement links TRBV7-8 to TRBJ1-2; TRBD1 aligns across 10 bases. Germline V gene sequence: CDR1 SGHVS, CDR2 FQNEAQ. J was trimmed by 1 base and V by 5 bases; bases with no gene match: 10. The CDR3 consists of 17 residues. CDR3 protein: CASSPTSDRGLNYGYTF. CDR3 in DNA: TGTGCCAGCAGCCCTACCTCCGACAGGGGGCTTAACTATGGCTACACCTTC.

The V gene is TRBV11-3, the J gene TRBJ2-1, with TRBD1 as a possible D gene (6 bases). V lost 3 bases and J lost 3, with 9 bases in between. CDR1 is SGHNT, CDR2 YENEEA, per germline. The CDR3 is 14 amino acids. CDR3 in amino acids: CASSLGADYNEQFF. The CDR3 region has the DNA TGTGCCAGCAGCTTGGGGGCAGACTACAATGAGCAGTTCTTC.

This chain links TRBV5-1 with TRBJ1-2; TRBD1 aligns across 8 bases. With 5 bases clipped from V and 6 bases from J, the junction kept 6 bases outside the gene matches. Germline values: CDR1 SGHRS, CDR2 YFSETQ. This CDR3 has 13 amino acids. The chain's CDR3 is CASRLGQGDGYTF. The CDR3 region has the DNA TGCGCCAGCAGATTAGGACAGGGCGATGGCTACACCTTC.

The chain recombines TRBV18 with TRBJ2-1; 9 nucleotides match TRBD1. Germline values: CDR1 KGHSH, CDR2 LQKENI. This CDR3 region has 15 residues. Trimming cost V 6 bases and J 8 bases; bases outside gene matches: 11. The CDR3 DNA reads as TGTGCCAGCTCCCTCCGGGACAGGGATGTGGATGAGCAGTTCTTC. This translates into CASSLRDRDVDEQFF.

The rearrangement uses TRBV7-3 and TRBJ1-1, with D hard to call. Germline-derived CDR1 and CDR2 are SGHTA and FQGTGA. The V end lost 2 bases, the J end lost 2 bases, and 9 bases lay between the germline ends. This CDR3 contains 14 residues. The CDR3 here is CASSLGGLNTEAFF. The DNA for the CDR3 is TGTGCCAGCAGCTTAGGCGGGTTAAACACTGAAGCTTTCTTT.

The chain couples TRBV9 to TRBJ1-6; 10 bases agree with TRBD1. The CDR3 consists of 22 residues. The germline V gene encodes CDR1 SGDLS and CDR2 YYNGEE. The V gene end was trimmed by 2 bases and the J gene end by 0 bases; junction bases not matched to a gene: 17. In nucleotides, the CDR3 is TGTGCCAGCAGCGTCTGGGGGGGACAGGGGCGGTTAGAAAGCTCCTATAATTCACCCCTCCACTTT. This translates into CASSVWGGQGRLESSYNSPLHF. Drawing the rest from reference TRBV9 and TRBJ1-6, the complete variable domain is DSGVTQTPKHLITATGQRVTLRCSPRSGDLSVYWYQQSLDQGLQFLIQYYNGEERAKGNILERFSAQQFPDLHSELNLSSLELGDSALYFCASSVWGGQGRLESSYNSPLHFGNGTRLTVT.

The chain combines TRBV7-2 with TRBJ2-3; 8 nucleotides agree with TRBD2. The CDR3 has 16 amino acids. The germline V gene has CDR1 SGHTA and CDR2 FQGNSA. Unmatched junction bases numbered 13, after V lost 5 bases and J lost 6 bases. The CDR3 region has the DNA TGTGCCAGCAGCCATCACCACGCGGGGGGTAGTGATACGCAGTATTTT. It yields the protein CASSHHHAGGSDTQYF.

This chain joins TRBV5-1 and TRBJ1-2; TRBD1 aligns across 9 bases. CDR3 length: 15 amino acids. The germline gives CDR1 SGHRS, CDR2 YFSETQ. V lost 0 bases to trimming and J lost 6 bases; unmatched junction nucleotides: 6. CDR3 residues: CASSLGDRVGDGYTF. The CDR3 region has the DNA TGCGCCAGCAGCTTGGGGGACAGGGTCGGAGATGGCTACACCTTC.

The chain combines TRBV2 with TRBJ1-1; 9 positions match TRBD1. Germline values: CDR1 SNHLY, CDR2 FYNNEI. The CDR3 runs to 14 residues. The V and J ends lost 6 bases and 5 bases, in that order; junction bases with no gene match: 7. CDR3 nucleotide sequence: TGTGCCAGCAGCAGACAGACAGGGGGAACTGAAGCTTTCTTT. Its translation: CASSRQTGGTEAFF.

The gene calls are TRBV7-2 and TRBJ2-1; TRBD2 aligns across 9 bases. The germline CDR1 and CDR2 sequences are SGHTA and FQGNSA. J lost 9 bases, V lost 4 bases, and 16 bases had no gene match. This CDR3 is 17 amino acids long. CDR3 sequence (DNA): TGTGCCAGCAGCTCCCTCACTTGGCGGGAGGGCTCCGGTGAGCAGTTCTTC. It is translated as CASSSLTWREGSGEQFF.

J is TRBJ2-3 and V is TRBV19; the D gene is possibly TRBD1 (5 bases). Germline V gene lookup returns CDR1 LNHDA and CDR2 SQIVND (reference sequence). The CDR3 extends over 16 amino acids. The V and J ends lost 5 bases and 0 bases respectively, with 15 bases between them. The CDR3 region has the DNA TGTGCCAGTAGTCTTACCTCACAGGCTAGCACAGATACGCAGTATTTT. This translates into CASSLTSQASTDTQYF.